Presented here are 9 T cell receptor beta chains from one specimen sequenced in a study of cytomegalovirus exposure and HLA in healthy donors. Clones were read by immunoSEQ multiplex PCR, and TCRdb kept only the in-frame ones, dropping some. This sample has 150,000 to 170,000 clones, with 75% to 90% found just once. The specimen sequenced was PBMCs. All receptors come from a man aged 18 to 30 in good health and CMV-seropositive.

The rearrangement joins TRBV27 to TRBJ1-2; D is possibly TRBD1 (5 bases). Germline V lookup: CDR1 MNHEY, CDR2 SMNVEV (reference sequence). This CDR3 spans 14 amino acids. V was pared by 5 bases and J by 8 bases, with 18 bases between. CDR3 coding DNA: TGTGCCAGCAGTCCTATTAAGGAAGGGGTCGGCTACACCTTC. Amino acids: CASSPIKEGVGYTF.

This clone appeared a single time. The same CDR3 is also encoded by other DNA sequences in this sample. The J gene is TRBJ2-7, the V gene TRBV7-3, with 8 bases identical to TRBD2. V shed 4 bases and J 2 bases; nucleotides not matched to a gene: 1. Per germline, CDR1 SGHTA and CDR2 FQGTGA. The CDR3 length is 13 residues. In DNA form, the CDR3 reads TGTGCCAGCAGCTCCGGGGGGGCCTACGAGCAGTACTTC. It specifies CASSSGGAYEQYF.

The chain joins TRBV9 to TRBJ2-1, with D possibly TRBD2 on 6 matching bases. Trimming pared 2 bases from V and 7 bases from J, leaving 22 bases between. The CDR3 contains 17 residues. Germline V CDR1 and CDR2: SGDLS, YYNGEE. The DNA for the CDR3 is TGTGCCAGCAGCGTTGGAACTCTAGCGACGGGCAGGAATGAGCAGTTCTTC. This sequence encodes CASSVGTLATGRNEQFF.

This clone was recorded only once. The chain has TRBV6-6 and TRBJ2-6; D gene unclear. Germline V lookup: CDR1 MNHNY, CDR2 SVGAGI (reference sequence). This CDR3 region has 16 residues. With 9 bases removed from V and 0 bases from J, the gap between germline ends came to 15 bases. The CDR3 spells CASKEAVSSGANVLTF. In DNA, the CDR3 is TGTGCCAGTAAAGAGGCAGTCAGCTCTGGGGCCAACGTCCTGACTTTC.

The V and J genes are TRBV4-1 and TRBJ2-5; D perhaps matches TRBD1 (6 bases). V was shortened by 6 bases and J by 0 bases, with 14 bases between the two germline ends. CDR1 and CDR2 from the germline V gene are MGHRA and YSYEKL. The CDR3 has 15 residues. CDR3 protein: CASSSRQGNQETQYF. The CDR3 coding sequence is TGCGCCAGCAGTTCGCGGCAGGGGAACCAAGAGACCCAGTACTTC.

The chain employs TRBV28 and TRBJ1-2; 9 positions agree with TRBD1. Germline V gives CDR1 MDHEN, CDR2 SYDVKM. This CDR3 contains 16 residues. J gave up 4 bases and V 6 bases, and 12 bases lay outside the gene matches. DNA for the CDR3: TGTGCCAGCAGGATATCCGGGACAGGGCGCGTCTATGGCTACACCTTC. Residues: CASRISGTGRVYGYTF.

This clone turned up a few times. The chain has TRBV7-9 and TRBJ2-7, with D possibly TRBD2 on 6 matching bases. Trimming removed 8 bases from V and 5 bases from J, with 13 bases in between. Germline CDR1 is SEHNR and CDR2 is FQNEAQ (reference sequence). The CDR3 loop spans 12 amino acids. The CDR3 DNA reads TGTGCCAGCCCGGACGGGAGTAACGAGCAGTACTTC. This sequence encodes CASPDGSNEQYF.

This clone was observed once. The CDR3 protein is CATSRETGAANYGYTF. CDR3 DNA sequence: TGTGCCACCAGCAGAGAGACTGGAGCGGCTAACTATGGCTACACCTTC. The chain uses TRBV15 and TRBJ1-2; D unresolved. CDR3 length: 16 residues. Trimming removed 0 bases from V and 0 bases from J, with 11 bases in between. The germline V gene encodes CDR1 LNHNV and CDR2 YYDKDF (reference sequence).

V and J are TRBV10-3 and TRBJ1-1; 11 nucleotides match TRBD1. The V segment lost 10 bases and the J segment 4 bases; nucleotides outside the gene matches: 8. The germline CDR1 and CDR2 sequences are ENHRY and SYGVKD. CDR3 length equals 14 residues. The CDR3 coding sequence is TGTGCCAGCTCCGGGACAGGGGGTATCACTGAAGCTTTCTTT. It codes for CASSGTGGITEAFF.